This T cell receptor (beta chain) was retrieved from a study of T-cell reconstitution after alpha-beta-depleted transplantation in children. Study outcomes and limitations: After one year, T-cell counts and TCRbeta diversity mostly came from new T cells. The origin of high day-60 TCRbeta diversity in some patients lay in surviving recipient T cells and thymic progenitors. At around two months after transplant, the alpha-beta T cells were reportedly derived from several hundred expanded clones that came from non-depleted graft cells.

Concerning this clonotype itself: Its antigen is still unknown.

A TCRbeta library incorporating unique molecular identifiers was prepared. TCRdb redid the calling of the PCR reads with MiXCR, one entry per CDR3 protein. Here the sample spans about 220,000 distinct CDR3 sequences, more than 15% being singletons. This CDR3 has 14 residues. The V gene lost 4 bases and the J gene lost 1 base, with 11 bases spanning the gap. Germline V gene lookup returns CDR1 SGHRS and CDR2 YFSETQ. This TCR was recovered from a male patient aged 2 to 10 who had a stem cell transplant for acute lymphoblastic leukemia, so the T cells may come from the graft donor. V gene TRBV5-1 combines with J gene TRBJ1-1, with no clear D. Sequencing was performed on PBMCs, mostly from graft donor cells, taken 360 days after TCRalphabeta/CD19-depleted stem cell transplant. CDR3 DNA sequence: TGCGCCAGCAGCATGGACCCCCCGAACACTGAAGCTTTCTTT. Protein: CASSMDPPNTEAFF.